The 19 T cell receptor delta chains in this list originate from one sample, sequenced in a study of γδ T cells in repeated Plasmodium falciparum infection. Vgamma9/Vdelta2+ and Vdelta2-negative gammadelta T cells were flow-sorted from PBMC for bulk sequencing. TCRdb reran clone calling via CATT on the multiplex PCR reads. In the table there are approximately 53,000 delta-chain clones, approximately 1.7% of which are singletons. Sequencing input: gamma-delta T cells from blood. Source of these receptors: a pool of human donors (malaria-infected and uninfected, not separated).

This clone was counted between two and nine times. This likely traces to a read error, being one base from a far larger clone. The same CDR3 can be traced to other DNA sequences in this sample. The chain combines TRDV1 with TRDJ1; TRDD3 agrees at 10 bases. The CDR3 is 21 residues long. Germline-derived CDR1 and CDR2 are TSWWSYY and QGS. CDR3 coding DNA: TGTGCTCTTGGGGAACTAGTATACGCCTCCTGGGGGATAAAGTGGACCGATAAGCTCATCTTT. Translated, it gives CALGELVYASWGIKWTDKLIF.

This clone was observed a few times. One base separates it from a far larger clone, so it is likely a read error. Different DNA sequences within this sample yield the same CDR3. The V gene is TRDV1, the J gene TRDJ1; TRDD3 matches 8 bases. This CDR3 comprises 19 residues. Germline CDR1 reads TSWWSYY; CDR2 reads QGS. V lost 1 base and J lost 5; bases outside the gene matches: 18. The CDR3 protein is CALGEHYVSGDIDTDKLIF. CDR3 sequence (DNA): TGTGCTCTTGGGGAACATTACGTCTCGGGGGATATTGATACTGATAAACTCATCTTT.

This clone has a handful of counts. This DNA translates differently at residue 6 from the TCRdb protein, which is that of a much larger clone; a read error is likely, and the protein shown is the DNA's own translation. The chain is built from TRDV1 and TRDJ1; no firm D call. No J gene was available from TCRdb, and it was assigned here by a germline match of the DNA. V shed 4 bases and J shed 2 bases, with 26 bases lying between them. The CDR3 contains 19 residues. CDR1 TSWWSYY and CDR2 QGS come from the germline V gene. CDR3 coding DNA: TGTGCTCTTGGGGGACTACAAGGGGTGCCCCGTCTTGGAACCGATAAACTCATCTTT. This encodes CALGGLQGVPRLGTDKLIF.

The table lists this clone with many counts. This likely stems from a read error, as it lies one base from a far larger clone. This CDR3 is also generated by other DNA sequences in the sample. The chain joins TRDV2 to TRDJ1, with D maybe TRDD3 (5 bases). The germline V gene has CDR1 GEAIGNYY and CDR2 EKD. The CDR3 covers 17 residues. The V end lost 3 bases, the J end lost 3 bases, and 22 bases lay between the germline ends. The CDR3 coding sequence is TGTGCCTGTGACCGAGTTCCCGGGGTGGGGTCCCCCGATAAACTCATCTTT. Translation gives CACDRVPGVGSPDKLIF.

This clone was recorded at least ten times. TCRdb lists the protein of a much larger clone for this DNA, which differs at residue 3, so this is likely a read error; the protein given here is translated from the DNA itself. The chain links TRDV1 to TRDJ1; TRDD3 matches at 8 bases. The J gene, absent from TCRdb, was called here by matching the DNA to germline. The CDR3 is 16 residues long. CDR1 TSWWSYY and CDR2 QGS come from the germline V gene. CDR3 coding DNA: TGTGCTTTTGGGGAACTGAGGGATACGGGTACCGATAAACTCATCTTT. As protein: CAFGELRDTGTDKLIF.

This clone was counted a few times. The TCRdb protein, from a much larger clone, departs from this DNA's translation at residue 16, likely by read error; the protein shown derives from the DNA. CDR3 region: CAYVPSSYWGIRRDNRLIF. The DNA of the CDR3 is TGTGCCTATGTCCCGAGTTCTTACTGGGGGATACGAAGGGATAATAGACTCATCTTT. The gene calls are TRDV3 and TRDJ1; 13 positions match TRDD3. Here the J gene came from matching the DNA to germline, since TCRdb omits it. The ends lost 4 bases at V and 10 bases at J; junction bases unmatched: 27. The germline V gene has CDR1 TVYSNPD and CDR2 GDNSRS (reference sequence). The CDR3 is 19 amino acids. Looking up the rest from reference TRDV3 and TRDJ1 gives the full variable domain: CDKVTQSSPDQTVASGSEVVLLCTYDTVYSNPDLFWYRIRPDYSFQFVFYGDNSRSEGADFTQGRFSVKHILTQKAFHLVISPVRTEDSATYYCAYVPSSYWGIRRDNRLIFGKGTRVTVEP.

Turning to this clone: TCRdb's protein for this DNA is that of a much larger clone and differs from the translation at residue 19, likely a read error; the protein shown is the DNA translation. V gene TRDV1 combines with J gene TRDJ1; TRDD3 aligns across 12 bases. This CDR3 is built from 22 residues. Germline CDR1 and CDR2: TSWWSYY and QGS. CDR3 residues: CALGGFSPILLTGGYLTDELIF. CDR3 DNA: TGTGCTCTTGGGGGTTTTTCCCCCATTCTTCTTACTGGGGGATACCTCACCGATGAACTCATCTTT.

This clone has ten or more counts. A read error likely explains why the TCRdb protein, taken from a much larger clone, differs from this DNA's translation at residue 20; the protein shown is translated from the DNA. The CDR3 sequence: CALGEPGLRTRFWGIGGGVADKLIF. The CDR3 DNA sequence: TGTGCTCTTGGGGAACCAGGCCTTCGTACGAGGTTCTGGGGGATAGGCGGCGGGGTCGCCGATAAACTCATCTTT. The rearrangement joins TRDV1 to TRDJ1, with 10 bases matching TRDD3. Matching the DNA to germline supplied the J gene, which TCRdb does not give. In germline, CDR1 is TSWWSYY, CDR2 QGS. Losses at the gene ends were 1 base for V and 3 bases for J; bases not matched to a gene: 32. The CDR3 has 25 amino acids.

This clone has just a few counts. TCRdb assigns this DNA the protein of a much larger clone, which departs from its translation at residue 23; this likely reflects a read error, and the protein shown comes from translating the DNA. The chain employs TRDV1 and TRDJ1; D is perhaps TRDD3 (8 bases). CDR1 and CDR2 (germline): TSWWSYY, QGS. The CDR3 sequence is 24 residues long. Written as DNA, the CDR3 is TGTGCTCTTGGCCGATCAAAGATTCCTGCCTTCCTTCGGGGGATAGGAGGGGGCACCGATAAACTCACCTTT. As protein: CALGRSKIPAFLRGIGGGTDKLTF.

This clone was recorded many times. A single base is all that separates this from a far larger clone, so a read error is likely. Other DNA sequences within the sample encode an identical CDR3. The chain combines TRDV1 with TRDJ1; D is unresolved. Germline CDR1 TSWWSYY, CDR2 QGS. The CDR3 is 13 amino acids. Trimming removed 6 bases from V and 1 base from J, with 9 bases in between. CDR3 protein: CALGALTTDKLIF. The CDR3 DNA reads as TGTGCTCTTGGAGCCCTAACCACCGATAAACTCATCTTT.

As concerns this clone: TCRdb has a much larger clone's protein, which differs at residue 21 from the translation of this DNA, likely because of a read error; what is shown is the protein translated from the DNA. No J gene was named, though the V gene is TRDV1; the table's D call, TRDD3, was not checked against the DNA. The CDR3 is 23 residues long. Germline assignment: CDR1 TSWWSYY and CDR2 QGS. For the CDR3, the DNA is TGTGCTCTTGGGGAACTCAAGCGGCCTTCCTATAGCTGGGGGATACCAGGCACCGATAAACACATCTTT. Encoded protein: CALGELKRPSYSWGIPGTDKHIF.

Worth noting for this clone: A far larger clone is a single base away, which makes a read error likely. In the same sample, other DNA sequences code for this CDR3. The V call is TRDV1, the J call TRDJ1; TRDD3 agrees at 9 bases. Germline matching of the DNA provided the J gene here, since TCRdb leaves it blank. Per the germline V gene, CDR1 is TSWWSYY and CDR2 is QGS. The CDR3 totals 23 residues. J was trimmed by 1 base and V by 0 bases; bases with no gene match: 24. For the CDR3, the DNA is TGTGCTCTTGGGGAACTTGACCTTCTCTGGGGGATCGTACCTCCTTTGTCCACCGATAAACTCATCTTT. Amino acid sequence: CALGELDLLWGIVPPLSTDKLIF.

This clone was recorded a few times. A far larger clone lies a single base away; this is likely a read error. Different DNA sequences within this sample yield the same CDR3. The chain uses TRDV1 and TRDJ1; 8 nucleotides align to TRDD3. TCRdb does not report a J gene; here it was assigned by matching the DNA to germline references. V was clipped by 3 bases and J by 2 bases; unmatched bases: 26. This CDR3 contains 22 residues. Germline V gene data show CDR1 as TSWWSYY and CDR2 as QGS. CDR3 in DNA: TGTGCTCTTGGGGAGCAGCCTTACGCTGGTGCTTTAGTAGTGGGGGATACCGATAAACTCATCTTT. Translated, it gives CALGEQPYAGALVVGDTDKLIF.

This clone was seen a handful of times. This DNA's translation differs at residue 4 from TCRdb's protein, which comes from a much larger clone; a read error is likely, and the protein shown is translated from the DNA. The chain employs TRDV3 and TRDJ1; D might be TRDD2 (6 bases). Trimming removed 2 bases from V and 1 base from J, with 35 bases in between. CDR1 TVYSNPD and CDR2 GDNSRS come from the germline V gene (reference sequence). The CDR3 is made up of 21 amino acids. CDR3 in amino acids: CAFAGPSPILESPGATDKLIF. The CDR3 region has the DNA TGTGCCTTTGCGGGACCTTCCCCAATCCTCGAATCACCCGGAGCCACCGATAAACTCATCTTT.

Worth noting for this clone: The translation of this DNA and the TCRdb protein of a much larger clone differ at residue 10, probably owing to a read error; the protein shown here is translated from the DNA. The CDR3 protein is CALGEVSYGEPYSLYTDKLIF. The CDR3 DNA reads as TGTGCTCTTGGGGAAGTTTCCTACGGGGAGCCGTACTCTCTGTACACCGATAAACTCATCTTT. The chain joins TRDV1 to TRDJ1; 7 bases are shared with TRDD2. The J gene was not available in TCRdb and was assigned here by matching the DNA to germline segments. There are 21 residues in the CDR3. In germline, CDR1 is TSWWSYY, CDR2 QGS. V dropped 2 bases and J dropped 0; count of bases not matched to a gene: 21.

This clone was observed a handful of times. This DNA's translation differs at residue 15 from TCRdb's protein, which comes from a much larger clone; a read error is likely, and the protein shown is translated from the DNA. This chain links TRDV1 with TRDJ1, with 11 bases aligning to TRDD3. This CDR3 is built from 23 residues. Germline V gene data show CDR1 as TSWWSYY and CDR2 as QGS. The V and J ends lost 2 bases and 0 bases, in that order; junction bases with no gene match: 23. The CDR3 sequence: CALGENPFLHVGDTSSDTDKLIF. The CDR3, as DNA: TGTGCTCTTGGGGAAAATCCCTTCCTACATGTGGGGGATACGTCGAGCGACACCGATAAACTCATCTTT.

Turning to this clone: Germline is not matched at one junction end, which may reflect a read error. Within the sample, other DNA sequences also encode this same CDR3. This chain links TRDV1 with TRDJ1; 11 nucleotides match TRDD3. Germline values: CDR1 TSWWSYY, CDR2 QGS. CDR3 length equals 22 residues. The CDR3 here is CALGTPAWWRYGGYARTDKLIF. The CDR3 DNA reads as TGCGCTCTTGGGACACCGGCTTGGTGGAGGTATGGGGGATACGCACGCACCGATAAGCTCATCTTT.

Many counts were recorded for this clone. Other DNA variants within this sample encode the same CDR3. The genes are TRDV1 and TRDJ1; 7 bases fit TRDD3. Trimming cost V 0 bases and J 6 bases; bases outside gene matches: 19. Germline V gene data show CDR1 as TSWWSYY and CDR2 as QGS. The CDR3 has 19 residues. CDR3 loop: CALGELSSYKGILPNKLIF. CDR3 sequence (DNA): TGTGCTCTTGGGGAACTTTCGTCCTATAAAGGGATACTCCCTAATAAACTCATCTTT.

As for this clone: The protein held in TCRdb is that of a much larger clone and does not match this DNA's translation at residue 16, likely because of a read error; the protein shown is translated from the DNA. No call exists for the J gene, whereas the V gene is TRDV2; the D call in the table, TRDD3, was not verified against the DNA. Germline V gives CDR1 GEAIGNYY, CDR2 EKD. CDR3 length: 18 amino acids. CDR3 coding DNA: TGTGCCTGTGACCCCGTACTGGGGGATACCCAGGACACCGATAAATTCATCTTT. Translated: CACDPVLGDTQDTDKFIF.